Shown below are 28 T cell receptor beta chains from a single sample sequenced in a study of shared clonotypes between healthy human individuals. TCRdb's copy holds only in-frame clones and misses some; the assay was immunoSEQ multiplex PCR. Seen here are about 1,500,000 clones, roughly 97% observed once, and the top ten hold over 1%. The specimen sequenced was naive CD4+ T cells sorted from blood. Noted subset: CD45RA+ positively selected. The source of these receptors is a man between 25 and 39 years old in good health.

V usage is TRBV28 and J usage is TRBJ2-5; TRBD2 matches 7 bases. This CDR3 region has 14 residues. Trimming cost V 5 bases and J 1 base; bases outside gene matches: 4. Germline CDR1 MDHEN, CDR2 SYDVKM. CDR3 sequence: CASSLTSAQETQYF. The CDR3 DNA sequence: TGTGCCAGCAGTCTCACTAGCGCCCAAGAGACCCAGTACTTC.

CDR3 DNA sequence: TGTGCCAGTAGACAGACAGGGGGCTCCTACGAGCAGTACTTC. This sequence encodes CASRQTGGSYEQYF. V is TRBV27 and J is TRBJ2-7; 9 positions agree with TRBD1. This CDR3 has 14 amino acids. CDR1 and CDR2 from the germline V gene are MNHEY and SMNVEV (reference sequence). The junction had 6 bases not matched to a gene; V was cut back by 9 bases and J by 0 bases.

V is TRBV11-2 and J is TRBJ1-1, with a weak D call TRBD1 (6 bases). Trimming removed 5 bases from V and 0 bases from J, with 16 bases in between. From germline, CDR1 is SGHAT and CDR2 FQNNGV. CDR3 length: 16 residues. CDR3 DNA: TGTGCCAGCAGCCCACGCTTGGACAGCATGAACACTGAAGCTTTCTTT. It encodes CASSPRLDSMNTEAFF.

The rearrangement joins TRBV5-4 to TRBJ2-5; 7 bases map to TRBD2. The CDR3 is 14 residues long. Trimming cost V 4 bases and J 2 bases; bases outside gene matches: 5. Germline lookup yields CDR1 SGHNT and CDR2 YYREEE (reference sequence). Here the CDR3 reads CASSPGTMQETQYF. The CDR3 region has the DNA TGTGCCAGCAGCCCCGGGACTATGCAAGAGACCCAGTACTTC.

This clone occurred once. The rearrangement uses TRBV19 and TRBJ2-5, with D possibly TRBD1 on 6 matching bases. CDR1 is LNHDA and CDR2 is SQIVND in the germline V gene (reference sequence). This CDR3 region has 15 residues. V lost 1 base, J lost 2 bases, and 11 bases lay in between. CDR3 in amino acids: CASSIGGHLQETQYF. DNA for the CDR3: TGTGCCAGTAGTATAGGGGGACACCTACAAGAGACCCAGTACTTC.

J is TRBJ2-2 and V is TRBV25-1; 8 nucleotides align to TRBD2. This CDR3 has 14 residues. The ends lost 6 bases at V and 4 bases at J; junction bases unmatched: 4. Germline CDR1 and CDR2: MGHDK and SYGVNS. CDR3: CASSPGGGTGELFF. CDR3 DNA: TGTGCCAGCAGCCCGGGAGGGGGCACCGGGGAGCTGTTTTTT.

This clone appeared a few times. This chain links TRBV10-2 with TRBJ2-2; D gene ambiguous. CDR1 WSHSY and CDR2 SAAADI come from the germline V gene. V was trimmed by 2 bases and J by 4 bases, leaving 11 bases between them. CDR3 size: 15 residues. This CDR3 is CASSERRVGTGELFF. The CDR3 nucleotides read TGCGCCAGCAGTGAGAGAAGGGTAGGCACCGGGGAGCTGTTTTTT.

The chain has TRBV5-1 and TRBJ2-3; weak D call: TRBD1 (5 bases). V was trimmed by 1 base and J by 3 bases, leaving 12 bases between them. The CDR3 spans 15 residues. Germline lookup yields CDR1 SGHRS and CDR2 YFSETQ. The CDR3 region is CASSLNQGTTDTQYF. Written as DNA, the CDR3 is TGCGCCAGCAGCTTGAATCAGGGAACAACAGATACGCAGTATTTT.

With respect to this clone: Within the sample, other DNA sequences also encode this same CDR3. The CDR3 DNA reads TGCGCCAGCAGCTCAGGACTAGCGGGAGGAGAGACCCAGTACTTC. This translates into CASSSGLAGGETQYF. V usage is TRBV5-1 and J usage is TRBJ2-5; 14 bases fit TRBD2. The V segment lost 3 bases and the J segment 4 bases; nucleotides outside the gene matches: 2. This CDR3 has 15 amino acids. The germline V gene has CDR1 SGHRS and CDR2 YFSETQ.

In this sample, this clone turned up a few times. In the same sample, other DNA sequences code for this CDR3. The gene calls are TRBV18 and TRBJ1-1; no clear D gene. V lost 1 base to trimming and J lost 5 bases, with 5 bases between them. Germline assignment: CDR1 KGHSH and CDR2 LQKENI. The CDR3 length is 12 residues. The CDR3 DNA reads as TGTGCCAGCTCACCACAGGGAACTGAAGCTTTCTTT. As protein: CASSPQGTEAFF.

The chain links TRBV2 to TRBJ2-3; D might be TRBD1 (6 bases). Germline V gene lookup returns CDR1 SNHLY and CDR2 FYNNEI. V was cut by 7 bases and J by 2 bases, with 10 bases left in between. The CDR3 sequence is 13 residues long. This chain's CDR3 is CASKGDLTDTQYF. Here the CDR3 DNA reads TGTGCCAGCAAGGGGGATCTCACAGATACGCAGTATTTT.

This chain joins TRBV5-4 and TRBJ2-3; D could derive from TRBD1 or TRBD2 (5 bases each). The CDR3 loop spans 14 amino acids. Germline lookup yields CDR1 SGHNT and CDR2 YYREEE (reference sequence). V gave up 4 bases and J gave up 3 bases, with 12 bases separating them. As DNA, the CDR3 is TGTGCCAGCAGCGACTACAGGTCTACAGATACGCAGTATTTT. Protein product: CASSDYRSTDTQYF.

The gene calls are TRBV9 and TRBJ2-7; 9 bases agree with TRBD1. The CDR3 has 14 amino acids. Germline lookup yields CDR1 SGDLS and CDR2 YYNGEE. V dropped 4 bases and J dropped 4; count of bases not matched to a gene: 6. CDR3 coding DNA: TGTGCCAGCAGCTACAGACAGGGGGGTTACGAGCAGTACTTC. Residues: CASSYRQGGYEQYF. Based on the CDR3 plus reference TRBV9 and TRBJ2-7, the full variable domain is DSGVTQTPKHLITATGQRVTLRCSPRSGDLSVYWYQQSLDQGLQFLIQYYNGEERAKGNILERFSAQQFPDLHSELNLSSLELGDSALYFCASSYRQGGYEQYFGPGTRLTVT.

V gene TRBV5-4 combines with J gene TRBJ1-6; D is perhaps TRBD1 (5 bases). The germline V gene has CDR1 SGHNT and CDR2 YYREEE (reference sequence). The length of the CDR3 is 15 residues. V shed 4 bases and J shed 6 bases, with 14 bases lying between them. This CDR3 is CASSPTAAFNSPLHF. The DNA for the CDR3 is TGTGCCAGCAGCCCGACAGCTGCCTTTAATTCACCCCTCCACTTT.

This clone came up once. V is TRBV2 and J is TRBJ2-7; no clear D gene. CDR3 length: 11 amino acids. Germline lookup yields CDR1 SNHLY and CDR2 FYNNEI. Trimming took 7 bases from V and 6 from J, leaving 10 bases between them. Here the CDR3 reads CASKWEGEQYF. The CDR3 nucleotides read TGTGCCAGCAAGTGGGAAGGCGAGCAGTACTTC.

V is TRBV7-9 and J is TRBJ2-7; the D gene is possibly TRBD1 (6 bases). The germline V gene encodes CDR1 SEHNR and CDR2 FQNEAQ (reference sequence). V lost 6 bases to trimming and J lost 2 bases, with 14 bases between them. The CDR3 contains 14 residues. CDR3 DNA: TGTGCCAGCAGTTCCGGGACATCCGCCTACGAGCAGTACTTC. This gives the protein CASSSGTSAYEQYF.

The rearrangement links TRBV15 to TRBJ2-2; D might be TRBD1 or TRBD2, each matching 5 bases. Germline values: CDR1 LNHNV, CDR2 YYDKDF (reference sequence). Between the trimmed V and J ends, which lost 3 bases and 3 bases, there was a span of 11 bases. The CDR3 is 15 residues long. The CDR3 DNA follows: TGTGCCACCAGCAGCCCCTTGGGGGACACCGGGGAGCTGTTTTTT. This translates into CATSSPLGDTGELFF.

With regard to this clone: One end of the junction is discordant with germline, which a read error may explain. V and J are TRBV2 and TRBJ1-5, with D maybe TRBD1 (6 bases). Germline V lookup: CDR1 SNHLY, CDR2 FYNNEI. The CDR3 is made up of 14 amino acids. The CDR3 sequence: CASSEGGARQPQHF. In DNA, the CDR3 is TGTGCCAGCAGCGAAGGGGGGGCCCGGCAGCCCCAGCATTTT.

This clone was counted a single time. CDR3 bases: TGTGCCAAGATCAGTAGCTCCTACAATGAGCAGTTCTTC. Translated: CAKISSSYNEQFF. This chain joins TRBV2 and TRBJ2-1; D unresolved. Trimming took 10 bases from V and 0 from J, leaving 10 bases between them. Germline V gives CDR1 SNHLY, CDR2 FYNNEI. This CDR3 is built from 13 residues.

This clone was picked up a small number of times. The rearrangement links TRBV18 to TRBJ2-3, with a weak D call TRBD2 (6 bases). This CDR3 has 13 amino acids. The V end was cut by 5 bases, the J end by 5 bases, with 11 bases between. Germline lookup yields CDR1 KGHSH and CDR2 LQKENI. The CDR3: CASSTGSGDTQYF. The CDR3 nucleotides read TGTGCCAGCTCAACCGGGAGCGGAGATACGCAGTATTTT.

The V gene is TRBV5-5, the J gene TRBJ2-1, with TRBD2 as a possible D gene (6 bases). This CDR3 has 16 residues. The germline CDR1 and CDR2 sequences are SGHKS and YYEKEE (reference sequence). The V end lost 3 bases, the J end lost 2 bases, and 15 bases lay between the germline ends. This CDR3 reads CASSSLVSGAYNEQFF. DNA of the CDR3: TGTGCCAGCAGCTCTCTGGTTTCGGGAGCCTACAATGAGCAGTTCTTC.

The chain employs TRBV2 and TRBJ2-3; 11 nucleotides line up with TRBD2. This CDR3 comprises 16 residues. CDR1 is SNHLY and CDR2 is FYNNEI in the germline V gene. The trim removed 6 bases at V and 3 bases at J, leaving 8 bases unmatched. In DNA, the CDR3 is TGTGCCAGCAGAGCTTTGACTAGCGGGGCTACAGATACGCAGTATTTT. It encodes CASRALTSGATDTQYF. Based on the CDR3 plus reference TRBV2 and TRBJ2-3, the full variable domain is EPEVTQTPSHQVTQMGQEVILRCVPISNHLYFYWYRQILGQKVEFLVSFYNNEISEKSEIFDDQFSVERPDGSNFTLKIRSTKLEDSAMYFCASRALTSGATDTQYFGPGTRLTVL.

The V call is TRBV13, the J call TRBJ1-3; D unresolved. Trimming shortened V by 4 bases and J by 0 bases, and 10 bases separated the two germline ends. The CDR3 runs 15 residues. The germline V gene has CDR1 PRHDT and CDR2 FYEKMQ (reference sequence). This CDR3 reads CASSSYRPSGNTIYF. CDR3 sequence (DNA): TGTGCCAGCAGCTCTTATCGACCCTCTGGAAACACCATATATTTT.

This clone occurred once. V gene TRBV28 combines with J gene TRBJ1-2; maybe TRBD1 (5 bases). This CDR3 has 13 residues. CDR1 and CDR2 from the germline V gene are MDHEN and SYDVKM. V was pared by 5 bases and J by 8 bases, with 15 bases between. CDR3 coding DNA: TGTGCCAGCAGTACGTTTGGGCAGGGAGGCTACACCTTC. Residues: CASSTFGQGGYTF.

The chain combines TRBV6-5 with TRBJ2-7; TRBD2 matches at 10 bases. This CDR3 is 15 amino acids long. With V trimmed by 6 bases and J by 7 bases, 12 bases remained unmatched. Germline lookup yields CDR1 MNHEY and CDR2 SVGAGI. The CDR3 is CASSRRVAGGGEQYF. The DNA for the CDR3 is TGTGCCAGCAGCCGACGAGTAGCGGGAGGAGGTGAGCAGTACTTC.

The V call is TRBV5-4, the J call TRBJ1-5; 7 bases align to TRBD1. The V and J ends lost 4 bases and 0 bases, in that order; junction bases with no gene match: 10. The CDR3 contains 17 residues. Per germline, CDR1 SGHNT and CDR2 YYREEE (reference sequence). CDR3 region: CASSASPTGSSNQPQHF. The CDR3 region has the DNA TGTGCCAGCAGCGCTTCACCGACAGGGTCTAGCAATCAGCCCCAGCATTTT.

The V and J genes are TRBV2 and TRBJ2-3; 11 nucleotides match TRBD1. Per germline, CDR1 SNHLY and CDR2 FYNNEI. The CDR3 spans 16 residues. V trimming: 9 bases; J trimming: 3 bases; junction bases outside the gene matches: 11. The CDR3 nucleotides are TGTGCCAGGGACAGGGGGCGAAGCAAGCCGACAGATACGCAGTATTTT. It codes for CARDRGRSKPTDTQYF.

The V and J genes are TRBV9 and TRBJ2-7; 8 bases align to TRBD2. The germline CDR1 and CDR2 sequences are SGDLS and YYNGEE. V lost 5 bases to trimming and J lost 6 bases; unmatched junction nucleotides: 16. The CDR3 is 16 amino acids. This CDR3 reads CASSFGHRREAGEQYF. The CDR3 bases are TGTGCCAGCAGTTTCGGCCATCGGCGGGAGGCTGGCGAGCAGTACTTC. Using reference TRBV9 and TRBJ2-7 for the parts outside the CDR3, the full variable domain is DSGVTQTPKHLITATGQRVTLRCSPRSGDLSVYWYQQSLDQGLQFLIQYYNGEERAKGNILERFSAQQFPDLHSELNLSSLELGDSALYFCASSFGHRREAGEQYFGPGTRLTVT.